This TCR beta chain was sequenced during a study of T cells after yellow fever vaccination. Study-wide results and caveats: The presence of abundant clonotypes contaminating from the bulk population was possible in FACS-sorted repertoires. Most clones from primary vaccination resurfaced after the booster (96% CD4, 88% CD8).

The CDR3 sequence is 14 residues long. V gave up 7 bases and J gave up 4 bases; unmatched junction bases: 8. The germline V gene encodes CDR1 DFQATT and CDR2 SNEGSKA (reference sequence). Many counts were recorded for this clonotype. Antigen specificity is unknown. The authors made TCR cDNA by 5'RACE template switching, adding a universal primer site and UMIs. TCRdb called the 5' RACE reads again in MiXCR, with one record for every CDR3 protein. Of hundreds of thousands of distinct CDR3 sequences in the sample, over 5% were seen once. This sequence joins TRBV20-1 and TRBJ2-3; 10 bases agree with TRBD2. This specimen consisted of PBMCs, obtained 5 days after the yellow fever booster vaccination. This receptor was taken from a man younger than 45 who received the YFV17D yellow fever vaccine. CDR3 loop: CSVKAGGSPDTQYF. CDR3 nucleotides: TGCAGTGTTAAAGCGGGAGGGTCCCCAGATACGCAGTATTTT.